Each of the 3 T cell receptor beta chains below was sequenced from the same sample in a study of blood T cell repertoires in COVID-19. The repertoire was sequenced with immunoSEQ multiplex PCR; TCRdb's copy has only in-frame clones and lacks some. This sample has hundreds of thousands of clones, with over 75% found just once. The specimen was PBMCs or T cells enriched from blood (not recorded which). All receptors come from a man under 40 who had recovered from COVID-19.

The V call is TRBV25-1, the J call TRBJ1-1, with D maybe TRBD1 (6 bases). Trimming took off 5 bases at V and 4 bases at J, with 14 bases between the two ends. The CDR3 is made up of 14 amino acids. Germline loops: CDR1 MGHDK, CDR2 SYGVNS. CDR3 loop: CASSKAGVLTEAFF. The CDR3 bases are TGTGCCAGCAGTAAGGCAGGGGTACTCACTGAAGCTTTCTTT.

DNA for the CDR3: TGTGCCAGCAGCGCTATAAACACTGAAGCTTTCTTT. Translation: CASSAINTEAFF. The chain couples TRBV11-3 to TRBJ1-1; D gene ambiguous. The CDR3 totals 12 residues. V lost 5 bases, J lost 2 bases, and 6 bases lay in between. Germline-derived CDR1 and CDR2 are SGHNT and YENEEA.

The V call is TRBV4-2, the J call TRBJ2-7; the match to TRBD2 covers 7 bases. Germline trimming cut 0 bases from V and 3 bases from J; bases unmatched to any gene: 11. The CDR3 extends over 17 amino acids. CDR1 is LGHNA, CDR2 YNFKEQ, per germline. The DNA of the CDR3 is TGTGCCAGCAGCCAAGATTTGAGGACGGGAGGATACTACGAGCAGTACTTC. Translated: CASSQDLRTGGYYEQYF.